The clone carrying this T cell receptor (beta chain) was picked up a small number of times. The conserved final phenylalanine or tryptophan is absent from the CDR3, which likely points to a read error. Co-extraction of both nucleic acids (RNA and DNA) used about 18-34 mg of unsorted bulk tissue. The sample comes from a study of tumor-infiltrating lymphocytes in primary liver carcinoma. CDR1 and CDR2 from the germline V gene are SGHRS and YFSETQ. The CDR3 covers 14 residues. The V and J ends lost 5 bases and 5 bases, in that order; junction bases with no gene match: 8. Using a constant-region primer together with ProtoScript II reverse transcriptase, TCR beta cDNA was made from about 490 ng of total RNA. The TCR beta library was amplified through three nested multiplex PCR rounds in a modified ARM-PCR procedure. PCR rounds one and two used TRBV1-TRBV30 forward primers with a C-beta reverse primer for about 11 cycles each. TCRdb reanalysed the multiplex PCR reads using MiXCR and keeps one entry per CDR3 protein. This repertoire shows some 190,000 distinct CDR3 sequences, around 81% found once; its top ten account for 15% to 20%.

Source material: tumor tissue from primary liver carcinoma. The chain has TRBV5-1 and TRBJ1-2, with 8 nucleotides matching TRBD1. The sequence was obtained from a middle-aged man with primary liver carcinoma and hepatitis B virus infection. The CDR3 DNA follows: TGCGCCAGCAGTTGGGGGACAGGCGGTTATGGCTACACCCTC. Translating gives CASSWGTGGYGYTL.